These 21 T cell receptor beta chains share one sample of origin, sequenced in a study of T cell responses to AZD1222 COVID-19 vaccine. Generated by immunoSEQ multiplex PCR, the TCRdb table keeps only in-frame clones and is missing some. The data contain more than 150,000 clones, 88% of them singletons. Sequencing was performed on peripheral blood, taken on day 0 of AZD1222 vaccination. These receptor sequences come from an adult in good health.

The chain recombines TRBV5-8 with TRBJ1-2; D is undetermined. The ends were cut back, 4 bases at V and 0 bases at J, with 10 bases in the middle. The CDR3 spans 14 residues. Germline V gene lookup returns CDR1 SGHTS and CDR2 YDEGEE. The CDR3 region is CASSPQGPNYGYTF. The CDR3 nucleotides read TGTGCCAGCAGCCCGCAAGGGCCTAACTATGGCTACACCTTC.

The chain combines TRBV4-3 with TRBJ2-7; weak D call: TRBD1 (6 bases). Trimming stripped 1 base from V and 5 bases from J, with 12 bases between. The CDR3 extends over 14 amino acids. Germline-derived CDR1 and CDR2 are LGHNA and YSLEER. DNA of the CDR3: TGCGCCAGCAGCCAAGCCCAGGGGTTCCACGAGCAGTACTTC. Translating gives CASSQAQGFHEQYF.

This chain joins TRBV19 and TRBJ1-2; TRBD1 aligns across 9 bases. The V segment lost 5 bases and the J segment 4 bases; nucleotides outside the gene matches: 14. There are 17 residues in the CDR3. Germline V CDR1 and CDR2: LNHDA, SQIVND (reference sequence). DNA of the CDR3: TGTGCCAGTAGTTATAGAGGGGGGACAGGGTCCCTCTATGGCTACACCTTC. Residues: CASSYRGGTGSLYGYTF.

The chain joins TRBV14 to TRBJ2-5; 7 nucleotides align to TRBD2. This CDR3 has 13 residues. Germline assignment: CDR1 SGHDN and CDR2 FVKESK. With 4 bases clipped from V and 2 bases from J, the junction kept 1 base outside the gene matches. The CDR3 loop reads CASSRGLQETQYF. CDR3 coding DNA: TGTGCCAGCAGCCGGGGACTACAAGAGACCCAGTACTTC. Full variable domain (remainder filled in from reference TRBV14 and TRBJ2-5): EAGVTQFPSHSVIEKGQTVTLRCDPISGHDNLYWYRRVMGKEIKFLLHFVKESKQDESGMPNNRFLAERTGGTYSTLKVQPAELEDSGVYFCASSRGLQETQYFGPGTRLLVL.

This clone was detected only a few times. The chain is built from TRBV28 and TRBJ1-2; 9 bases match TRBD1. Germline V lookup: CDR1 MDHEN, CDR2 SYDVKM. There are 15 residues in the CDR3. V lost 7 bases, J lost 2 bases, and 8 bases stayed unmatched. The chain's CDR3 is CASTWTGVRNYGYTF. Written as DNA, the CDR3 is TGTGCCAGCACCTGGACAGGGGTTCGGAACTATGGCTACACCTTC.

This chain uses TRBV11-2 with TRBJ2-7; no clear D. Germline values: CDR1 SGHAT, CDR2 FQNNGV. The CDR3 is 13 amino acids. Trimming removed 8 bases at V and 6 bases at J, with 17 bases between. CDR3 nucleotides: TGTGCCAGCTTGCTGGGTTCCTTCTCCGAGCAGTACTTC. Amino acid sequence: CASLLGSFSEQYF.

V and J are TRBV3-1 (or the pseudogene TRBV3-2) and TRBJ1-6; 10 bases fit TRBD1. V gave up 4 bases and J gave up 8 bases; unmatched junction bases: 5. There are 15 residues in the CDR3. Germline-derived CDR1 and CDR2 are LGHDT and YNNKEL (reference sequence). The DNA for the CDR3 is TGTGCCAGCAGCCCACGACAGGGGGCGGATTCACCCCTCCACTTT. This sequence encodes CASSPRQGADSPLHF.

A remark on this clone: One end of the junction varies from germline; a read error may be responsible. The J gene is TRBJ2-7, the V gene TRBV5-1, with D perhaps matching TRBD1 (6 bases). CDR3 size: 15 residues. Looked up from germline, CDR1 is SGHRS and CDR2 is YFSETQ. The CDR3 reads CASSLPGHLSDEQYF. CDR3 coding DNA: TGCGCCAGCAGCTTGCCGGGACACCTCTCCGACGAGCAGTACTTC.

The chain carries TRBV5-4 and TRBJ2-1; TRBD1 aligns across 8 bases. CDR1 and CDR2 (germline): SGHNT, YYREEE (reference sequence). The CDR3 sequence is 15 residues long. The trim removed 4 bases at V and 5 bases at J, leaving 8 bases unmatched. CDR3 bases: TGTGCCAGCAGCCCAGCAGGGGGCCGTAACAATGAGCAGTTCTTC. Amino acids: CASSPAGGRNNEQFF. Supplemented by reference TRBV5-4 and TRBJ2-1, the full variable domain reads ETGVTQSPTHLIKTRGQQVTLRCSSQSGHNTVSWYQQALGQGPQFIFQYYREEENGRGNFPPRFSGLQFPNYSSELNVNALELDDSALYLCASSPAGGRNNEQFFGPGTRLTVL.

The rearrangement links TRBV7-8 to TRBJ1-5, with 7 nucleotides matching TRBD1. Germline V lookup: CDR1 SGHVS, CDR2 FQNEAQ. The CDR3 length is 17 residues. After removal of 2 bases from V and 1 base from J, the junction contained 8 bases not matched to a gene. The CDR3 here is CASSLRPTGRSNQPQHF. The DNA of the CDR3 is TGTGCCAGCAGCTTACGCCCGACAGGGCGAAGCAATCAGCCCCAGCATTTT.

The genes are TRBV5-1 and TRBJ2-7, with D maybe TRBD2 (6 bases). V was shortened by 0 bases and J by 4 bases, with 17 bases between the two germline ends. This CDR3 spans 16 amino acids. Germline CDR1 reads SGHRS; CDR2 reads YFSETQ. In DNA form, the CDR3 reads TGCGCCAGCAGCTTGGAACGCGGGGTCGGATTATACGAGCAGTACTTC. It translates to CASSLERGVGLYEQYF.

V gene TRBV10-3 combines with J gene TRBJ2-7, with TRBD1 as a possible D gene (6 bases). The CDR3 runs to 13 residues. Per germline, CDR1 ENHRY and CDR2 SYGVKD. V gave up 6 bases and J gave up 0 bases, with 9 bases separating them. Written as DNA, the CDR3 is TGTGCCATCAGGAGGGGGTCCTCCTACGAGCAGTACTTC. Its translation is CAIRRGSSYEQYF.

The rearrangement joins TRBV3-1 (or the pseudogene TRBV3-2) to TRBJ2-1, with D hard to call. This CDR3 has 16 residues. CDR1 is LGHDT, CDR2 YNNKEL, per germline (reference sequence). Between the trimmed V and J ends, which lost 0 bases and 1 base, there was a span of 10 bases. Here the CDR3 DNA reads TGTGCCAGCAGCCAAGAGATAAGTTGGTCCTACAATGAGCAGTTCTTC. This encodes CASSQEISWSYNEQFF.

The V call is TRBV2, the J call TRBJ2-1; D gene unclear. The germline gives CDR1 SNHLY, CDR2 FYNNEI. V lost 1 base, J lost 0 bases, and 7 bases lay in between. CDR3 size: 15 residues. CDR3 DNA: TGTGCCAGCAGTGAAGGGCAGCCCTCCTACAATGAGCAGTTCTTC. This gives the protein CASSEGQPSYNEQFF.

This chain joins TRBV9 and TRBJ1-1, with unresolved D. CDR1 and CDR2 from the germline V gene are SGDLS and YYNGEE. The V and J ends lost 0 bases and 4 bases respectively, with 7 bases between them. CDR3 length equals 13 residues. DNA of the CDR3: TGTGCCAGCAGCGTAGTGGTAAGCACTGAAGCTTTCTTT. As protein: CASSVVVSTEAFF.

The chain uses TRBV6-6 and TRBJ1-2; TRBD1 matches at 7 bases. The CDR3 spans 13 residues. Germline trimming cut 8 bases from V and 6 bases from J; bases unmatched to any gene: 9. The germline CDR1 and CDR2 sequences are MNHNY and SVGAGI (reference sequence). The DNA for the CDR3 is TGTGCCAGCGGTTTACAGGGGATCGATGGCTACACCTTC. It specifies CASGLQGIDGYTF.

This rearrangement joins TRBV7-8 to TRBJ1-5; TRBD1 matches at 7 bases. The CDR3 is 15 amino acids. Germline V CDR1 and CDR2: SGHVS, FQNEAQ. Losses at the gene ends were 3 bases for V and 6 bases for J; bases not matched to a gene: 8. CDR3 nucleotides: TGTGCCAGCAGCTTGGTCACAGGGGTGGGTCAGCCCCAGCATTTT. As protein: CASSLVTGVGQPQHF.

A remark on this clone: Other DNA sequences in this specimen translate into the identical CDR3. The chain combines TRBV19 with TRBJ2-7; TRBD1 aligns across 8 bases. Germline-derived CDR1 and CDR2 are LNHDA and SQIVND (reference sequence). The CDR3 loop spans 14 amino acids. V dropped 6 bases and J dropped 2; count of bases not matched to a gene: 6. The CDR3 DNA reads TGTGCCAGTAGCACCGGGACAGGACCCTACGAGCAGTACTTC. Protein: CASSTGTGPYEQYF.

The CDR3 spells CASRRSSGLEQYF. The CDR3 DNA reads TGTGCCAGCAGGCGAAGTTCGGGGCTCGAGCAGTACTTC. J is TRBJ2-7 and V is TRBV6-5, with D perhaps being TRBD1 or TRBD2 (5 bases each). This CDR3 is 13 amino acids long. Germline CDR1 and CDR2: MNHEY and SVGAGI. V lost 6 bases and J lost 6, with 15 bases in between.

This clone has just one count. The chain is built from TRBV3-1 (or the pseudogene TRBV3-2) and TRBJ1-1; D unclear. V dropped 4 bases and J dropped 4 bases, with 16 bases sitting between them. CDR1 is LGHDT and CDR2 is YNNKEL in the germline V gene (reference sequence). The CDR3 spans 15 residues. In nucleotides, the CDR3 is TGTGCCAGCAGCCTCTCGCCCCTTTTAGGCACTGAAGCTTTCTTT. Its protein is CASSLSPLLGTEAFF.

CDR3 in amino acids: CASSPESPVNQPQHF. For the CDR3, the DNA is TGCGCCAGCAGCCCCGAATCCCCCGTGAATCAGCCCCAGCATTTT. The chain employs TRBV5-1 and TRBJ1-5; unclear D gene. Germline V lookup: CDR1 SGHRS, CDR2 YFSETQ. V was trimmed by 4 bases and J by 4 bases, leaving 15 bases between them. There are 15 residues in the CDR3.